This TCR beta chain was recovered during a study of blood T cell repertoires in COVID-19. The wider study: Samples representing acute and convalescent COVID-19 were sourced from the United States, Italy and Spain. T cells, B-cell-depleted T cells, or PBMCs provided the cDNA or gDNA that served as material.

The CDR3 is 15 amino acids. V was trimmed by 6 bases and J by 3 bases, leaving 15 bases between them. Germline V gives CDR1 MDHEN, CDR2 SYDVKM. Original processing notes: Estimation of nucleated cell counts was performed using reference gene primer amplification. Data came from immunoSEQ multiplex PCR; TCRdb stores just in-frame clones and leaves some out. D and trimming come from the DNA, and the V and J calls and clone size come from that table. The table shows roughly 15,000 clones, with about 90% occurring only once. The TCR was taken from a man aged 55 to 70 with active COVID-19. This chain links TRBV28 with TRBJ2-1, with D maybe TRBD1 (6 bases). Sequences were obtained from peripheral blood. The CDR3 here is CASSGWTALYNEQFF. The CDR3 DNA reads TGTGCCAGCAGCGGATGGACAGCTCTCTACAATGAGCAGTTCTTC. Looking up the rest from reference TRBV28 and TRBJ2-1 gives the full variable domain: DVKVTQSSRYLVKRTGEKVFLECVQDMDHENMFWYRQDPGLGLRLIYFSYDVKMKEKGDIPEGYSVSREKKERFSLILESASTNQTSMYLCASSGWTALYNEQFFGPGTRLTVL.